These 14 T cell receptor beta chains were sequenced from one sample in a study of T cells in Graves' hyperthyroidism and ophthalmopathy. Amplified regions were TCR beta CDR3 sequences from RNA transcripts. A set of HTBI primers served as the primers for a first-round RT-PCR of the TCR CDR3. TCRdb reanalysed the multiplex PCR reads using MiXCR and keeps one entry per CDR3 protein. The data contain 400,000 to 550,000 distinct CDR3 sequences, approximately 15% of them seen just once; the ten biggest clones take up 15% to 20%. Sequenced: blood. These receptor sequences come from a woman between 18 and 30 years old with Graves' hyperthyroidism.

This clonotype was detected many times. The chain couples TRBV24-1 to TRBJ2-1; no definite D call. Germline CDR1 and CDR2: KGHDR and SFDVKD. The CDR3 extends over 14 amino acids. V gave up 5 bases and J gave up 2 bases, with 9 bases separating them. The CDR3 DNA is TGTGCCACCAGTGGTGGACCTACCTACAATGAGCAGTTCTTC. As protein: CATSGGPTYNEQFF.

In its sample, this clonotype was seen many times. The chain combines TRBV5-1 with TRBJ2-7, with 8 bases identical to TRBD1. In germline, CDR1 is SGHRS, CDR2 YFSETQ. This CDR3 contains 14 residues. With 0 bases clipped from V and 4 bases from J, the junction kept 3 bases outside the gene matches. CDR3 nucleotides: TGCGCCAGCAGCTTGGCCGGACAGGGATACGAGCAGTACGTC. This translates into CASSLAGQGYEQYV.

The genes are TRBV20-1 and TRBJ2-1; 8 positions agree with TRBD2. V shed 2 bases, J shed 1 base, and the junction held 1 base outside the gene matches. The CDR3 is 14 residues long. Germline loops: CDR1 DFQATT, CDR2 SNEGSKA (reference sequence). The CDR3 DNA follows: TGCAGTGCTAGAAAGCGGGAGTCCTACAATGAGCAGTTCTTC. It specifies CSARKRESYNEQFF.

The genes are TRBV29-1 and TRBJ2-1, with 13 bases that match TRBD2. Germline V lookup: CDR1 SQVTM, CDR2 ANQGSEA. The CDR3 has 15 amino acids. V was clipped by 7 bases and J by 4 bases; unmatched bases: 7. The CDR3 nucleotides are TGCAGCGCTTACCGGACTAGCGGGGGTTACAATGAGCAGTTCTTC. Its translation is CSAYRTSGGYNEQFF.

This clonotype was counted many times. This chain links TRBV15 with TRBJ2-7; 8 nucleotides line up with TRBD1. The length of the CDR3 is 14 residues. From germline, CDR1 is LNHNV and CDR2 YYDKDF (reference sequence). The V gene end was trimmed by 4 bases and the J gene end by 2 bases; junction bases not matched to a gene: 4. Here the CDR3 DNA reads TGTGCCACCAGCAACCTACAGGGGGCCTACGAGCAGTACGTC. Amino acid sequence: CATSNLQGAYEQYV.

This clonotype was seen repeatedly, ten times or more. The chain has TRBV6-5 and TRBJ2-7, with 8 bases identical to TRBD1. Per germline, CDR1 MNHEY and CDR2 SVGAGI. With V trimmed by 0 bases and J by 5 bases, 6 bases remained unmatched. The CDR3 has 15 amino acids. The CDR3 region is CASSYSMDRVDEQYF. The CDR3 DNA reads TGTGCCAGCAGTTACTCTATGGACAGGGTGGACGAGCAGTACTTC.

The chain carries TRBV9 and TRBJ2-1, with D hard to call. The germline gives CDR1 SGDLS, CDR2 YYNGEE. V shed 3 bases and J shed 7 bases, with 14 bases lying between them. This CDR3 has 14 amino acids. For the CDR3, the DNA is TGTGCCAGCAGCGCCCCTTCAGACGAAAATGAGCAGTTCTTC. It translates to CASSAPSDENEQFF.

As concerns this clonotype: A junction boundary mismatches the germline segment, possibly from a read error. The V call is TRBV12-3 or TRBV12-4, the J call TRBJ1-3; perhaps TRBD1 as D (5 bases). This CDR3 region has 15 residues. The CDR3 sequence: CTSSLGTAGGNTIYF. In nucleotides, the CDR3 is TGTACCAGCAGTTTAGGGACTGCCGGTGGAAACACCATATATTTT.

V usage is TRBV20-1 and J usage is TRBJ2-1, with D possibly matching TRBD1 (6 bases). The J call could be wrong; TRBJ2-7 is a better fit for the DNA end. CDR3 size: 16 residues. Germline V gene lookup returns CDR1 DFQATT and CDR2 SNEGSKA (reference sequence). CDR3 protein: CSARRRRQGLYNEQYV. CDR3 in DNA: TGCAGTGCTAGAAGGCGTCGGCAGGGGCTCTACAATGAGCAGTACGTC.

This clonotype was counted a few times. This chain connects TRBV7-9 to TRBJ1-4; D remains unclear. V lost 7 bases and J lost 4, with 10 bases in between. The germline gives CDR1 SEHNR, CDR2 FQNEAQ (reference sequence). This CDR3 comprises 13 residues. The CDR3 is CASTYSFNEKLFF. The CDR3 bases are TGTGCCAGCACTTACAGCTTTAATGAAAAACTGTTTTTT.

Only a few counts were recorded for this clonotype. The V call is TRBV3-1, the J call TRBJ2-1; D unresolved. V lost 1 base, J lost 6 bases, and 7 bases lay in between. Germline V gene sequence: CDR1 LGHDT, CDR2 YNNKEL (reference sequence). The CDR3 extends over 13 amino acids. Written as DNA, the CDR3 is TGTGCCAGCAGCCAAGTGGTAATCAATGAGCAGTTCTTC. Translating it yields CASSQVVINEQFF.

In its sample, this clonotype was seen many times. The chain links TRBV9 to TRBJ2-3; D unclear. This CDR3 region has 14 residues. In germline, CDR1 is SGDLS, CDR2 YYNGEE. Trimming removed 1 base at V and 5 bases at J, with 11 bases between. For the CDR3, the DNA is TGTGCCAGCAGCGTACGGATGACGGGAGATACGCAGTATTTT. Translation gives CASSVRMTGDTQYF.

This clonotype occurred many times. The rearrangement links TRBV11-2 to TRBJ1-2; possibly TRBD1 for D (5 bases). The CDR3 extends over 15 amino acids. Germline values: CDR1 SGHAT, CDR2 FQNNGV. With 3 bases removed from V and 6 bases from J, the gap between germline ends came to 17 bases. The CDR3 is CASSFEWGGSDGYTF. The CDR3 DNA reads as TGTGCCAGCAGCTTTGAATGGGGGGGTAGCGATGGCTACACCTTC.

The chain combines TRBV25-1 with TRBJ2-3; D is perhaps TRBD2 (6 bases). The CDR3 is made up of 15 amino acids. Germline CDR1 MGHDK, CDR2 SYGVNS. Trimming removed 7 bases from V and 1 base from J, with 15 bases in between. The CDR3 region is CASTPRGRGTDTQYF. CDR3 DNA sequence: TGTGCCAGCACTCCGCGGGGCCGGGGCACAGATACGCAGTATTTT.